This TCR beta chain comes out of a study of neurological immune-mediated disorders. Findings of the study overall: Private repertoires in all groups were suggested by the finding that expanded clones across subjects shared no CDR3 amino acid sequences.

The sample's time point: longitudinal time-point 2. TCRdb reprocessed the 5' RACE reads via MiXCR and lists one record per CDR3 protein. Of some 60,000 distinct CDR3 sequences detected, around a tenth appear once; the ten largest clones hold about 12%. The ends were cut back, 1 base at V and 5 bases at J, with 11 bases in the middle. The CDR3 is 15 amino acids. The germline V gene encodes CDR1 MGHRA and CDR2 YSYEKL. Comment on this clonotype: Its antigen remains unidentified.

The sample taken for sequencing was PBMCs. This sequence originates from a man aged 25-40 years in good health. The rearrangement links TRBV4-1 to TRBJ2-2; no clear D gene. The CDR3 region is CASSQGVAGTGELFF. The CDR3 region has the DNA TGCGCCAGCAGCCAAGGGGTCGCTGGGACCGGGGAGCTGTTTTTT.